These 18 T cell receptor beta chains came from one sample sequenced in a study of T cells in localized non-small cell lung cancer. Some clones are missing from TCRdb's copy, which holds only in-frame ones; the method was immunoSEQ multiplex PCR. The sample shows approximately 83,000 clones, more than 75% of them seen only once. This sample comprised peripheral blood, obtained before any cancer treatment. The receptors here all came from a woman aged 35-70 years with stage I squamous cell lung carcinoma.

The chain recombines TRBV29-1 with TRBJ2-4, with a possible D match to TRBD2 (5 bases). The CDR3 is made up of 14 amino acids. V dropped 3 bases and J dropped 3 bases, with 12 bases sitting between them. The germline CDR1 and CDR2 sequences are SQVTM and ANQGSEA. CDR3 in amino acids: CSVETGIFKNIQYF. The DNA for the CDR3 is TGCAGCGTTGAGACGGGGATCTTCAAAAACATTCAGTACTTC.

The gene calls are TRBV5-1 and TRBJ2-2, with 8 nucleotides matching TRBD1. V lost 4 bases to trimming and J lost 4 bases; unmatched junction nucleotides: 6. The CDR3 has 15 residues. The germline V gene encodes CDR1 SGHRS and CDR2 YFSETQ. DNA for the CDR3: TGCGCCAGCAGCCCGGGGACAGGAGGCACCGGGGAGCTGTTTTTT. It translates to CASSPGTGGTGELFF.

V gene TRBV5-1 combines with J gene TRBJ2-2; TRBD2 agrees at 12 bases. This CDR3 has 18 amino acids. From germline, CDR1 is SGHRS and CDR2 YFSETQ. J gave up 5 bases and V 4 bases, and 12 bases lay outside the gene matches. CDR3 nucleotide sequence: TGCGCCAGCAGCCCACGACCTAGCGGGGGGGCAGAAACCGGGGAGCTGTTTTTT. Encoded protein: CASSPRPSGGAETGELFF.

This chain uses TRBV6-5 with TRBJ1-2, with a tentative D call TRBD1 (6 bases). CDR1 MNHEY and CDR2 SVGAGI come from the germline V gene. The CDR3 runs to 15 residues. V lost 4 bases and J lost 3, with 15 bases in between. Here the CDR3 DNA reads TGTGCCAGCAGTTGGACAGCTTTGTCCTACTATGGCTACACCTTC. Protein: CASSWTALSYYGYTF.

The chain combines TRBV4-1 with TRBJ2-1, with D perhaps assigned TRBD1 or TRBD2 (6 bases each). In germline, CDR1 is MGHRA, CDR2 YSYEKL. The CDR3 length is 16 residues. The V gene lost 3 bases and the J gene lost 0 bases, with 12 bases spanning the gap. The CDR3 sequence is CASSQTGASSYNEQFF. The CDR3, as DNA: TGCGCCAGCAGCCAGACGGGGGCTAGCTCCTACAATGAGCAGTTCTTC.

The chain links TRBV7-9 to TRBJ2-5; TRBD2 might be the D (7 bases). This CDR3 spans 15 amino acids. Trimming cost V 6 bases and J 4 bases, with 18 bases left between them. CDR1 and CDR2 (germline): SEHNR, FQNEAQ (reference sequence). The CDR3 loop is CASSLTRGAGETQYF. CDR3 nucleotides: TGTGCCAGCAGTTTAACCCGGGGGGCCGGAGAGACCCAGTACTTC.

This chain links TRBV10-2 with TRBJ1-1; D gene uncertain. Germline V gene sequence: CDR1 WSHSY, CDR2 SAAADI. Between the trimmed V and J ends, which lost 5 bases and 1 base, there was a span of 17 bases. The CDR3 runs 16 residues. DNA of the CDR3: TGCGCCAGCAGTTGGGCCCCCAAGGAACCGAACACTGAAGCTTTCTTT. Encoded protein: CASSWAPKEPNTEAFF.

The chain carries TRBV30 and TRBJ2-1; D is undetermined. This CDR3 is built from 14 residues. V lost 1 base and J lost 0, with 7 bases in between. CDR1 GTSNPN and CDR2 SVGIG come from the germline V gene (reference sequence). CDR3 bases: TGTGCCTGGAGTGGACCGATCTCCTACAATGAGCAGTTCTTC. It yields the protein CAWSGPISYNEQFF.

This sequence joins TRBV11-2 and TRBJ1-3; 7 nucleotides line up with TRBD1. Looked up from germline, CDR1 is SGHAT and CDR2 is FQNNGV. The V segment lost 6 bases and the J segment 0 bases; nucleotides outside the gene matches: 2. The CDR3 has 14 amino acids. The DNA of the CDR3 is TGTGCCAGCAGGGGACAGATCTCTGGAAACACCATATATTTT. Its protein product is CASRGQISGNTIYF. Complete variable domain (other parts from reference TRBV11-2 and TRBJ1-3): EAGVAQSPRYKIIEKRQSVAFWCNPISGHATLYWYQQILGQGPKLLIQFQNNGVVDDSQLPKDRFSAERLKGVDSTLKIQPAKLEDSAVYLCASRGQISGNTIYFGEGSWLTVV.

The chain joins TRBV7-9 to TRBJ2-7; D is tentatively TRBD1 or TRBD2 (5 bases each). The germline gives CDR1 SEHNR, CDR2 FQNEAQ (reference sequence). Trimming cost V 5 bases and J 3 bases, with 14 bases left between them. CDR3 length: 14 residues. CDR3 DNA sequence: TGTGCCAGCAGCCAACTCCGTGGGGGCTACGAGCAGTACTTC. It specifies CASSQLRGGYEQYF. The variable domain in full, completed from reference TRBV7-9 and TRBJ2-7, reads DTGVSQNPRHKITKRGQNVTFRCDPISEHNRLYWYRQTLGQGPEFLTYFQNEAQLEKSRLLSDRFSAERPKGSFSTLEIQRTEQGDSAMYLCASSQLRGGYEQYFGPGTRLTVT.

The chain carries TRBV19 and TRBJ1-5; a weak D match, TRBD1 (5 bases). Trimming removed 8 bases from V and 2 bases from J, with 13 bases in between. This CDR3 contains 14 residues. In germline, CDR1 is LNHDA, CDR2 SQIVND (reference sequence). The CDR3 region has the DNA TGTGCCAGTGGGGGGACCTCGGGCAATCAGCCCCAGCATTTT. Translation gives CASGGTSGNQPQHF.

This clone has just one count. The gene calls are TRBV29-1 and TRBJ2-1; 8 nucleotides agree with TRBD2. The CDR3 length is 16 residues. With 3 bases clipped from V and 7 bases from J, the junction kept 14 bases outside the gene matches. Germline values: CDR1 SQVTM, CDR2 ANQGSEA. CDR3 in DNA: TGCAGCGTTGACGGCTACGGCGCAGGCGGGGGGAATGAGCAGTTCTTC. As protein: CSVDGYGAGGGNEQFF.

The chain couples TRBV5-1 to TRBJ2-3; tentatively, D is TRBD2 (5 bases). This CDR3 spans 15 amino acids. The germline V and J ends were trimmed by 0 bases and 5 bases, with 13 bases remaining between them. Germline assignment: CDR1 SGHRS and CDR2 YFSETQ. This CDR3 reads CASSLGEIYVDTQYF. The CDR3 DNA is TGCGCCAGCAGCTTGGGGGAGATTTACGTAGATACGCAGTATTTT.

This chain uses TRBV28 with TRBJ1-6; D call uncertain. Germline V CDR1 and CDR2: MDHEN, SYDVKM. This CDR3 contains 14 residues. V lost 11 bases to trimming and J lost 8 bases, with 19 bases between them. The CDR3 here is CAGRRHGRDSPLHF. As DNA, the CDR3 is TGTGCCGGAAGGCGGCACGGGAGGGATTCACCCCTCCACTTT.

The chain recombines TRBV12-1 with TRBJ1-1; the tabulated D call, TRBD1, remains unverified against the DNA. TRBV12-1 is described as a pseudogene. This CDR3 spans 16 amino acids. For the CDR3, the DNA is TGTGCCAGCAGCTGGGGGAGACTTCGACAGGGCACTGAAGCTTTCTTT. This translates into CASSWGRLRQGTEAFF.

The chain combines TRBV13 with TRBJ1-6; weak D call: TRBD1 (5 bases). Germline CDR1 is PRHDT and CDR2 is FYEKMQ (reference sequence). This CDR3 comprises 15 residues. V was shortened by 5 bases and J by 3 bases, with 11 bases between the two germline ends. In DNA form, the CDR3 reads TGTGCCAGCAGCGTACGGGACGGCTATAATTCACCCCTCCACTTT. This codes for CASSVRDGYNSPLHF.

As regards this clone: The sample carries other DNA sequences with the same CDR3. This chain links TRBV5-4 with TRBJ2-3; D might be TRBD2 (6 bases). The CDR3 is 15 residues long. Trimming removed 0 bases from V and 0 bases from J, with 8 bases in between. Germline CDR1 is SGHNT and CDR2 is YYREEE (reference sequence). The CDR3 here is CASSLAGGSTDTQYF. CDR3 nucleotides: TGTGCCAGCAGCTTGGCTGGGGGGAGCACAGATACGCAGTATTTT.

This clone showed up just once. The V gene is TRBV6-1, the J gene TRBJ2-2; 11 positions match TRBD1. The CDR3 is 18 residues long. J gave up 2 bases and V 1 base, and 6 bases lay outside the gene matches. CDR1 is MNHNS, CDR2 SASEGT, per germline. DNA for the CDR3: TGTGCCAGCAGTGAAGACCCTGGGACAGGGGGAAACACCGGGGAGCTGTTTTTT. Translated: CASSEDPGTGGNTGELFF.